Following are 16 T cell receptor beta chains from one sample sequenced in a study of T cell clonotyping in hematopoietic cell transplantation. The data were produced by immunoSEQ multiplex PCR, yet TCRdb's version contains in-frame clones alone and is incomplete. The sample has around 11,000 clones, about 89% seen once. The sample consisted of PBMCs, taken 180 days after allogeneic stem cell transplant. The origin of the receptors is a male patient aged 60 to 75 who had an allogeneic stem cell transplant from an unrelated donor, so the T cells may come from the graft donor. Some clones in this sample may be carry-over from other donors' samples.

The rearrangement uses TRBV6-5 and TRBJ1-5; D may be TRBD1 (5 bases). The V gene lost 7 bases and the J gene lost 1 base, with 14 bases spanning the gap. The CDR3 extends over 15 amino acids. Per germline, CDR1 MNHEY and CDR2 SVGAGI. CDR3 residues: CASTLNRDSNQPQHF. CDR3 sequence (DNA): TGTGCCAGCACCCTGAACCGGGACAGCAATCAGCCCCAGCATTTT.

The CDR3 here is CAISRGVDYEQYF. The CDR3 nucleotides read TGTGCCATCAGCAGGGGGGTCGACTACGAGCAGTACTTC. This sequence joins TRBV10-3 and TRBJ2-7; D perhaps matches TRBD1 (7 bases). Germline CDR1 reads ENHRY; CDR2 reads SYGVKD. Trimming cost V 6 bases and J 3 bases, with 12 bases left between them. CDR3 length equals 13 residues.

CDR3 in amino acids: CASSLDSYGYTF. The DNA of the CDR3 is TGTGCCAGCAGCTTAGACAGCTATGGCTACACCTTC. The V call is TRBV5-6, the J call TRBJ1-2; D possibly corresponds to TRBD1 (5 bases). CDR3 length: 12 residues. The V end lost 2 bases, the J end lost 4 bases, and 6 bases lay between the germline ends. Germline V gene sequence: CDR1 SGHDT, CDR2 YYEEEE.

DNA for the CDR3: TGTGCCAGCAGCTACGGATCGGGGTCACCCCTCCACTTT. This gives the protein CASSYGSGSPLHF. The genes are TRBV6-4 and TRBJ1-6, with unresolved D. Trimming stripped 6 bases from V and 10 bases from J, with 13 bases between. The CDR3 covers 13 residues. Germline CDR1 and CDR2: MRHNA and SNTAGT.

The chain uses TRBV5-4 and TRBJ2-3, with a weak D call TRBD2 (5 bases). Germline V gene lookup returns CDR1 SGHNT and CDR2 YYREEE (reference sequence). This CDR3 has 14 residues. Trimming shortened V by 2 bases and J by 2 bases, and 9 bases separated the two germline ends. In nucleotides, the CDR3 is TGTGCCAGCAGCTTAGAGCGGAACACAGATACGCAGTATTTT. Protein product: CASSLERNTDTQYF.

This CDR3 reads CASSEQQNTGELFF. DNA for the CDR3: TGTGCCAGCAGTGAACAACAGAACACCGGGGAGCTGTTTTTT. This chain joins TRBV25-1 and TRBJ2-2, with D unresolved. The CDR3 is made up of 14 amino acids. The ends were cut back, 2 bases at V and 1 base at J, with 5 bases in the middle. The germline V gene encodes CDR1 MGHDK and CDR2 SYGVNS.

The chain combines TRBV7-2 with TRBJ2-7, with 8 bases fitting TRBD1. V lost 5 bases and J lost 6; bases outside the gene matches: 6. Per the germline V gene, CDR1 is SGHTA and CDR2 is FQGNSA. The CDR3 totals 13 residues. This chain's CDR3 is CASSQIQGAEQYF. CDR3 DNA: TGTGCCAGCAGCCAAATCCAGGGGGCCGAGCAGTACTTC.

The chain has TRBV5-5 and TRBJ2-7; D gene ambiguous. V shed 1 base and J shed 0 bases, with 8 bases lying between them. This CDR3 contains 14 residues. CDR1 is SGHKS and CDR2 is YYEKEE in the germline V gene (reference sequence). The CDR3 nucleotides read TGTGCCAGCAGCTTGTTTACCAGCTCCTACGAGCAGTACTTC. It translates to CASSLFTSSYEQYF.

This rearrangement joins TRBV5-1 to TRBJ2-1; tentative D call: TRBD1 (6 bases). The CDR3 contains 14 residues. The ends were cut back, 4 bases at V and 3 bases at J, with 11 bases in the middle. CDR1 is SGHRS and CDR2 is YFSETQ in the germline V gene. The CDR3 region has the DNA TGCGCCAGCAGCCCCCGGGACAACTACAATGAGCAGTTCTTC. Amino acid sequence: CASSPRDNYNEQFF.

The V and J genes are TRBV21-1 and TRBJ1-2. TRBV21-1 counts as a pseudogene. This CDR3 comprises 14 residues. The CDR3 DNA follows: TGTGCCACCTCCGGGTCCGAGGGTGCCTATGGCTACACCTTC. Translated: CATSGSEGAYGYTF.

V and J are TRBV14 and TRBJ1-2, with D tentatively TRBD1 (6 bases). The germline gives CDR1 SGHDN, CDR2 FVKESK. The CDR3 is 14 amino acids. The V end lost 0 bases, the J end lost 2 bases, and 7 bases lay between the germline ends. CDR3 nucleotide sequence: TGTGCCAGCAGCCAAGATCAGGGGAACTATGGCTACACCTTC. Its protein is CASSQDQGNYGYTF.

The V call is TRBV6-5, the J call TRBJ1-6; D might be TRBD1 (5 bases). Per the germline V gene, CDR1 is MNHEY and CDR2 is SVGAGI. This CDR3 comprises 16 residues. Trimming removed 0 bases from V and 6 bases from J, with 12 bases in between. The CDR3 loop reads CASSYSSQALNSPLHF. The CDR3 DNA is TGTGCCAGCAGTTACTCGTCACAGGCCCTTAATTCACCCCTCCACTTT.

The J gene is TRBJ1-4, the V gene TRBV19; D possibly corresponds to TRBD1 (6 bases). The CDR3 contains 19 residues. Trimming cost V 6 bases and J 0 bases, with 23 bases left between them. Germline CDR1 LNHDA, CDR2 SQIVND (reference sequence). DNA for the CDR3: TGTGCCAGTAGGGGGGACCGCGGACAGACAATTACAACTAATGAAAAACTGTTTTTT. Translating gives CASRGDRGQTITTNEKLFF.

The chain recombines TRBV19 with TRBJ2-2; 7 bases agree with TRBD1. Germline trimming cut 6 bases from V and 6 bases from J; bases unmatched to any gene: 7. The germline V gene has CDR1 LNHDA and CDR2 SQIVND (reference sequence). The CDR3 spans 14 residues. The CDR3 DNA is TGTGCCAGTAGCCAACAGGGGATCGCCGGGGAGCTGTTTTTT. It translates to CASSQQGIAGELFF.

The genes are TRBV4-3 and TRBJ1-2; D is possibly TRBD1 (5 bases). Looked up from germline, CDR1 is LGHNA and CDR2 is YSLEER. CDR3 size: 15 residues. Deletions cut 0 bases from V and 8 bases from J, with 16 bases between. This CDR3 reads CASSQDGAFREGYTF. The CDR3 DNA follows: TGCGCCAGCAGCCAAGATGGGGCCTTTCGTGAGGGCTACACCTTC.

The J gene is TRBJ1-1, the V gene TRBV6-6, with D hard to call. V lost 2 bases, J lost 7 bases, and 8 bases lay in between. CDR3 length equals 12 residues. Per the germline V gene, CDR1 is MNHNY and CDR2 is SVGAGI (reference sequence). In DNA, the CDR3 is TGTGCCAGCAGTTACGCGATGATTGAAGCTTTCTTT. Amino acids: CASSYAMIEAFF.